These 30 T cell receptor beta chains were all obtained from the same sample, sequenced in a study of human T cells and chemical hapten exposure (TCRdb year 2021). The sample's time point label, decoded: patch test 2, 6 weeks after DPC sensitization. The sample's treatment or condition label, decoded: therapeutic diphenylcyclopropenone sensitization with weekly scalp DPC. The library came from RACE. The run used a NextSeq 500. In-frame beta chains were kept once TCRdb had trimmed the public reads at Q25 with fastp and called clones with MiXCR. Each entry merges the rows of one CDR3 protein and shows their most common DNA and genes. The sample table lists 85,000 to 100,000 distinct CDR3 sequences, roughly 11% of them with a count of one. Clones ranked in the top ten supply roughly 2% of the sample. The starting material was whole blood, obtained in connection with sensitization to the hapten diphenylcyclopropenone (DPC). The source of these receptors is a man aged 40-49 years with alopecia areata. Some clones in this sample may be carry-over from other donors' samples.

This chain uses TRBV28 with TRBJ2-1, with D perhaps TRBD2 (6 bases). The CDR3 has 18 amino acids. The germline V gene encodes CDR1 MDHEN and CDR2 SYDVKM. Trimming took off 5 bases at V and 0 bases at J, with 20 bases between the two ends. CDR3 region: CASSPWGSGTDSYNEQFF. The CDR3 region has the DNA TGTGCCAGCAGTCCATGGGGATCCGGGACTGACTCCTACAATGAGCAGTTCTTC.

This clonotype was seen a handful of times. V gene TRBV7-2 combines with J gene TRBJ2-5, with TRBD2 as a possible D gene (6 bases). Germline CDR1 and CDR2: SGHTA and FQGNSA. The germline V and J ends were trimmed by 4 bases and 5 bases, with 17 bases remaining between them. The CDR3 covers 15 residues. This chain's CDR3 is CASSSQLAGKETQYF. CDR3 in DNA: TGTGCCAGCAGCTCCCAACTAGCAGGGAAGGAGACCCAGTACTTC.

The V call is TRBV18, the J call TRBJ2-3; 10 nucleotides line up with TRBD2. This CDR3 is 17 amino acids long. From germline, CDR1 is KGHSH and CDR2 LQKENI. V gave up 0 bases and J gave up 0 bases; unmatched junction bases: 3. CDR3 bases: TGTGCCAGCTCACCACCGGGACTAGCGACTAGCACAGATACGCAGTATTTT. Its translation: CASSPPGLATSTDTQYF.

The gene calls are TRBV7-6 and TRBJ1-1, with D perhaps TRBD1 (6 bases). This CDR3 comprises 16 residues. V was pared by 0 bases and J by 4 bases, with 15 bases between. Germline CDR1 is SGHVS and CDR2 is FNYEAQ. As DNA, the CDR3 is TGTGCCAGCAGCTTAGCCTCCGTGGACAGACTCACTGAAGCTTTCTTT. Protein product: CASSLASVDRLTEAFF. Full variable domain (missing parts from reference TRBV7-6 and TRBJ1-1): GAGVSQSPRYKVTKRGQDVALRCDPISGHVSLYWYRQALGQGPEFLTYFNYEAQQDKSGLPNDRFSAERPEGSISTLTIQRTEQRDSAMYRCASSLASVDRLTEAFFGQGTRLTVV.

This clonotype was counted between two and nine times. The chain is built from TRBV5-1 and TRBJ2-1; 8 bases map to TRBD2. From germline, CDR1 is SGHRS and CDR2 YFSETQ. V lost 4 bases and J lost 8; bases outside the gene matches: 14. There are 16 residues in the CDR3. The CDR3 sequence is CASSPGEAGAGYEQFF. The CDR3 nucleotides are TGCGCCAGCAGCCCGGGGGAAGCGGGAGCTGGCTATGAGCAGTTCTTC.

This chain joins TRBV4-1 and TRBJ2-3, with 7 bases fitting TRBD2. Germline V gives CDR1 MGHRA, CDR2 YSYEKL. Trimming cost V 4 bases and J 3 bases; bases outside gene matches: 19. CDR3 length: 19 amino acids. CDR3 DNA sequence: TGCGCCAGCAGCCCTTTTCTCGCTCGACTAGCTTTGGAAACAGATACGCAGTATTTT. Translated, it gives CASSPFLARLALETDTQYF.

This clonotype showed up many times. The chain is built from TRBV7-9 and TRBJ1-2, with 8 bases lining up with TRBD1. With 6 bases clipped from V and 4 bases from J, the junction kept 10 bases outside the gene matches. This CDR3 has 15 residues. Germline-derived CDR1 and CDR2 are SEHNR and FQNEAQ (reference sequence). The DNA of the CDR3 is TGTGCCAGCAGTCCGGACAGGGCAGGAACCTATGGCTACACCTTC. Its protein product is CASSPDRAGTYGYTF.

This clonotype was detected only a few times. The chain uses TRBV7-9 and TRBJ2-1; D gene unclear. The germline V gene has CDR1 SEHNR and CDR2 FQNEAQ (reference sequence). V lost 8 bases and J lost 1, with 12 bases in between. CDR3 size: 14 residues. The CDR3 region is CASRSGGSYNEQFF. The CDR3 DNA reads as TGTGCCAGCCGATCCGGCGGATCCTACAATGAGCAGTTCTTC. Drawing the rest from reference TRBV7-9 and TRBJ2-1, the complete variable domain is DTGVSQNPRHKITKRGQNVTFRCDPISEHNRLYWYRQTLGQGPEFLTYFQNEAQLEKSRLLSDRFSAERPKGSFSTLEIQRTEQGDSAMYLCASRSGGSYNEQFFGPGTRLTVL.

The chain employs TRBV11-2 and TRBJ2-4; no clear D. Germline V gene lookup returns CDR1 SGHAT and CDR2 FQNNGV. The CDR3 extends over 15 amino acids. V was cut by 2 bases and J by 0 bases, with 8 bases left in between. The CDR3 sequence: CASSLRALAKNIQYF. CDR3 sequence (DNA): TGTGCCAGCAGCTTAAGGGCGTTAGCCAAAAACATTCAGTACTTC.

This clonotype has only a few counts. The V call is TRBV20-1, the J call TRBJ1-6; no definite D call. The CDR3 extends over 13 amino acids. Germline V gives CDR1 DFQATT, CDR2 SNEGSKA (reference sequence). The germline V and J ends were trimmed by 3 bases and 4 bases, with 7 bases remaining between them. The CDR3 loop reads CSASVGYNSPLHF. CDR3 DNA: TGCAGTGCTAGCGTTGGGTATAATTCACCCCTCCACTTT.

The chain joins TRBV24-1 to TRBJ1-2; D unclear. The CDR3 extends over 15 amino acids. Trimming took off 4 bases at V and 6 bases at J, with 17 bases between the two ends. Per germline, CDR1 KGHDR and CDR2 SFDVKD. CDR3 region: CATSEPDGRSNGYTF. CDR3 DNA sequence: TGTGCCACCAGTGAGCCGGACGGCAGGTCCAATGGCTACACCTTC.

This clonotype has a handful of counts. The J gene is TRBJ1-1, the V gene TRBV28; D is ambiguous. The CDR3 sequence is 15 residues long. V was shortened by 4 bases and J by 5 bases, with 17 bases between the two germline ends. Germline CDR1 reads MDHEN; CDR2 reads SYDVKM. The CDR3 nucleotides read TGTGCCAGCAGTTCCCTCCATGAGAGCGGAACTGAAGCTTTCTTT. Amino acids: CASSSLHESGTEAFF.

In its sample, this clonotype was seen many times. This chain uses TRBV11-2 with TRBJ1-1, with no clear D. Germline-derived CDR1 and CDR2 are SGHAT and FQNNGV. The CDR3 sequence is 13 residues long. V was clipped by 7 bases and J by 11 bases, with 20 bases between them. CDR3 residues: CASNSVGNQGAFF. The CDR3 DNA reads as TGTGCCAGCAACTCAGTCGGGAATCAAGGGGCTTTCTTT.

This clonotype was counted only a few times. The CDR3 reads CATRTGINYGYTF. The CDR3 region has the DNA TGTGCCACCCGGACAGGGATCAACTATGGCTACACCTTC. The V and J genes are TRBV15 and TRBJ1-2; 8 positions match TRBD1. Per germline, CDR1 LNHNV and CDR2 YYDKDF (reference sequence). The ends lost 8 bases at V and 2 bases at J; junction bases unmatched: 4. This CDR3 is built from 13 residues.

This clonotype was observed at least ten times. V is TRBV20-1 and J is TRBJ1-2; 7 bases are a match to TRBD1. Germline CDR1 and CDR2: DFQATT and SNEGSKA (reference sequence). V shed 6 bases and J 4 bases; nucleotides not matched to a gene: 11. This CDR3 contains 14 residues. The CDR3 DNA reads TGCAGTGCCCAAATCGAGACAGGGACCTATGGCTACACCTTC. Residues: CSAQIETGTYGYTF.

This clonotype was observed at least ten times. The chain joins TRBV4-1 to TRBJ1-5; the D is unclear. Between the trimmed V and J ends, which lost 1 base and 7 bases, there was a span of 17 bases. The CDR3 loop spans 16 amino acids. In germline, CDR1 is MGHRA, CDR2 YSYEKL. The CDR3: CASSQAREGPHQPQHF. In DNA, the CDR3 is TGCGCCAGCAGCCAAGCTCGTGAAGGGCCCCACCAGCCCCAGCATTTT.

V and J are TRBV29-1 and TRBJ2-3, with no clear D. V was trimmed by 3 bases and J by 0 bases, leaving 1 base between them. Germline CDR1 reads SQVTM; CDR2 reads ANQGSEA. The CDR3 has 11 residues. CDR3 loop: CSVDSTDTQYF. The DNA of the CDR3 is TGCAGCGTTGACAGCACAGATACGCAGTATTTT.

This sequence joins TRBV2 and TRBJ2-3; TRBD2 agrees at 10 bases. J was trimmed by 1 base and V by 6 bases; bases with no gene match: 4. There are 15 residues in the CDR3. Germline lookup yields CDR1 SNHLY and CDR2 FYNNEI. The CDR3 protein is CASSDGLAGTDTQYF. The CDR3 nucleotides read TGTGCCAGCAGCGACGGACTAGCGGGCACAGATACGCAGTATTTT.

The chain uses TRBV7-6 and TRBJ2-3, with D possibly being TRBD2 (5 bases). Germline V gene lookup returns CDR1 SGHVS and CDR2 FNYEAQ. Trimming cost V 6 bases and J 6 bases, with 19 bases left between them. The CDR3 runs 15 residues. CDR3 nucleotides: TGTGCCAGCAGTCCCCAGGATAGTCCTAGCGATACGCAGTATTTT. It translates to CASSPQDSPSDTQYF.

This clonotype was found many times. In nucleotides, the CDR3 is TGTGCCAGCAGTTCACTACCGGGACAGACGACAGATACGCAGTATTTT. This translates into CASSSLPGQTTDTQYF. The chain uses TRBV6-2 or TRBV6-3 and TRBJ2-3; 7 positions agree with TRBD1. This CDR3 comprises 16 residues. V was pared by 4 bases and J by 3 bases, with 10 bases of the junction left unmatched. The V gene's germline CDR1 is MNHEY and CDR2 SVGEGT.

In this sample, this clonotype turned up many times. The V gene is TRBV20-1, the J gene TRBJ1-3; D is unresolved. V lost 3 bases, J lost 4 bases, and 10 bases lay in between. Germline lookup yields CDR1 DFQATT and CDR2 SNEGSKA (reference sequence). This CDR3 has 13 amino acids. The CDR3 DNA follows: TGCAGTGCTAGCGGGCCAACCGGAAACACCATATATTTT. Translation gives CSASGPTGNTIYF.

This clonotype was seen more than once but under ten times. The chain joins TRBV3-1 to TRBJ1-4, with D unclear. CDR1 is LGHDT and CDR2 is YNNKEL in the germline V gene (reference sequence). V lost 1 base to trimming and J lost 7 bases, with 13 bases between them. This CDR3 region has 15 residues. The CDR3 bases are TGTGCCAGCAGCCAAGGTCCTATGTCGGGTGAAAAACTGTTTTTT. It specifies CASSQGPMSGEKLFF.

The chain joins TRBV7-9 to TRBJ2-7; D gene ambiguous. V lost 3 bases, J lost 3 bases, and 15 bases lay in between. The CDR3 extends over 15 amino acids. Germline-derived CDR1 and CDR2 are SEHNR and FQNEAQ (reference sequence). Here the CDR3 reads CASSFAPGHSYEQYV. The CDR3 DNA sequence: TGTGCCAGCAGCTTTGCACCCGGGCACAGCTACGAGCAGTACGTC.

The table lists this clonotype with many counts. CDR3 sequence (DNA): TGTGCCAGCAAGATCGTTCCCTTACTAGCCTTCACAGATACGCAGTATTTT. Protein: CASKIVPLLAFTDTQYF. J is TRBJ2-3 and V is TRBV6-5; tentatively, D is TRBD2 (6 bases). This CDR3 is built from 17 residues. Germline CDR1 is MNHEY and CDR2 is SVGAGI. Trimming removed 7 bases from V and 2 bases from J, with 22 bases in between.

This clonotype turned up a few times. The rearrangement uses TRBV20-1 and TRBJ1-4; D unclear. Germline CDR1 and CDR2: DFQATT and SNEGSKA (reference sequence). The CDR3 extends over 14 amino acids. With 6 bases removed from V and 5 bases from J, the gap between germline ends came to 16 bases. CDR3 in amino acids: CSARISQWNEKLFF. In DNA form, the CDR3 reads TGCAGTGCAAGGATCTCACAGTGGAATGAAAAACTGTTTTTT.

The chain recombines TRBV29-1 with TRBJ2-1; 10 bases map to TRBD2. Unmatched junction bases numbered 9, after V lost 7 bases and J lost 3 bases. The V gene's germline CDR1 is SQVTM and CDR2 ANQGSEA. This CDR3 contains 15 residues. The CDR3 reads CSADGTSDFYNEQFF. The CDR3 DNA sequence: TGCAGCGCCGACGGGACTAGCGATTTCTACAATGAGCAGTTCTTC.

This clonotype was counted at least ten times. This chain uses TRBV6-4 with TRBJ1-2, with 7 positions matching TRBD1. Germline values: CDR1 MRHNA, CDR2 SNTAGT. The CDR3 is made up of 12 amino acids. J lost 5 bases, V lost 5 bases, and 2 bases had no gene match. CDR3 bases: TGTGCCAGCAGTCAACAGGGGTATGGCTACACCTTC. It specifies CASSQQGYGYTF.

The rearrangement uses TRBV27 and TRBJ2-5, with D maybe TRBD1 (5 bases). The CDR3 is 14 residues long. CDR1 is MNHEY and CDR2 is SMNVEV in the germline V gene (reference sequence). V lost 2 bases and J 7 bases, leaving 14 bases between the germline ends. The CDR3 loop reads CASSLGQLQGTQYF. The CDR3 coding sequence is TGTGCCAGCAGTTTAGGCCAGCTCCAGGGGACCCAGTACTTC.

V gene TRBV28 combines with J gene TRBJ2-7; D may be TRBD2 (5 bases). Germline V gene data show CDR1 as MDHEN and CDR2 as SYDVKM. Trimming left V 2 bases short and J 3 bases short, with 14 bases between. CDR3 length equals 15 residues. CDR3 amino acids: CASSLKVVGGYEQYF. Written as DNA, the CDR3 is TGTGCCAGCAGTTTAAAAGTCGTCGGAGGCTACGAGCAGTACTTC.

In this sample, this clonotype turned up a few times. The chain has TRBV6-1 and TRBJ2-1; TRBD2 matches at 9 bases. The CDR3 is made up of 15 amino acids. Trimming removed 2 bases from V and 1 base from J; junction bases left unmatched: 0. Per the germline V gene, CDR1 is MNHNS and CDR2 is SASEGT. CDR3 sequence: CASSELAGSYNEQFF. CDR3 coding DNA: TGTGCCAGCAGTGAACTAGCGGGATCCTACAATGAGCAGTTCTTC.